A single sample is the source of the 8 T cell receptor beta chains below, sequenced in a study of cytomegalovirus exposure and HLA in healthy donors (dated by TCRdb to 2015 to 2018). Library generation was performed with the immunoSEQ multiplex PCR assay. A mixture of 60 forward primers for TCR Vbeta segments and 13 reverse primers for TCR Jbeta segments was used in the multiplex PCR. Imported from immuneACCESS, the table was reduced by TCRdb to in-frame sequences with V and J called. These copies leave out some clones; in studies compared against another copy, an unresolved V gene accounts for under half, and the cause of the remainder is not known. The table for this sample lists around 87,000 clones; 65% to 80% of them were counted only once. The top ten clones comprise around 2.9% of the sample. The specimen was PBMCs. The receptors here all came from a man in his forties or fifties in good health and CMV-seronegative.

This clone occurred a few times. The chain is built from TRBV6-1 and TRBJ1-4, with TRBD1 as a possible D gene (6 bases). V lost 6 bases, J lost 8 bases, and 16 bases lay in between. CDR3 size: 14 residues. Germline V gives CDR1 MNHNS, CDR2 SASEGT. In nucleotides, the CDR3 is TGTGCCAGCAGCTTTCATCCAGGGGACGAAAAACTGTTTTTT. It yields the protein CASSFHPGDEKLFF.

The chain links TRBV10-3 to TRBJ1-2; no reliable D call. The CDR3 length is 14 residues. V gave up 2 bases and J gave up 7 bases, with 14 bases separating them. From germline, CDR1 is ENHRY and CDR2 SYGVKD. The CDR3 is CAISEREGIGGYTF. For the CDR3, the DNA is TGTGCCATCAGTGAGAGGGAGGGAATCGGTGGCTACACCTTC.

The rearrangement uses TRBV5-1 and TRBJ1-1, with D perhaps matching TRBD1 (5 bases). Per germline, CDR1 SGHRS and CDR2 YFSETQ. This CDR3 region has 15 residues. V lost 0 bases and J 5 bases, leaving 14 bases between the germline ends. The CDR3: CASSLDGAGGTEAFF. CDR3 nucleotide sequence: TGCGCCAGCAGCTTGGACGGGGCCGGAGGGACTGAAGCTTTCTTT.

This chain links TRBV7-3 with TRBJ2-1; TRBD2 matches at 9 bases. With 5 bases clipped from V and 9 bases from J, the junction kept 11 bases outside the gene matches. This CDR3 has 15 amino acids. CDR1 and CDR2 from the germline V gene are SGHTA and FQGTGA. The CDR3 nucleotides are TGTGCCAGCAGCCTACTAACCGCGGGGGGGGCTGAGCAGTTCTTC. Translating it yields CASSLLTAGGAEQFF.

The CDR3 coding sequence is TGCGCCAGCAGCTATCTAGCGGGGGGAAACACAGATACGCAGTATTTT. This codes for CASSYLAGGNTDTQYF. The chain joins TRBV5-1 to TRBJ2-3; 11 bases fit TRBD2. Germline V CDR1 and CDR2: SGHRS, YFSETQ. J lost 2 bases, V lost 3 bases, and 5 bases had no gene match. The CDR3 is made up of 16 amino acids.

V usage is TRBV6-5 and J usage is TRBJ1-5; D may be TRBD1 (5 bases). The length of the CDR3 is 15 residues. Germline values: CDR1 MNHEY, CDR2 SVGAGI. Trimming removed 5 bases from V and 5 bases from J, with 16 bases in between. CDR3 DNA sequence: TGTGCCAGCAGTAATGGTCAGGGAGGGTATCAGCCCCAGCATTTT. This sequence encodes CASSNGQGGYQPQHF.

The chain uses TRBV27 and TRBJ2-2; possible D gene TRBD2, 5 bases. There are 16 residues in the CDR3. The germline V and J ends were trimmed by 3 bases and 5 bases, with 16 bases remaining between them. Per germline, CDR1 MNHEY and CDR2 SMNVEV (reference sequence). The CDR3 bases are TGTGCCAGCAGTTTTCTGGGAGCCAAAGAGACCGGGGAGCTGTTTTTT. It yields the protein CASSFLGAKETGELFF.

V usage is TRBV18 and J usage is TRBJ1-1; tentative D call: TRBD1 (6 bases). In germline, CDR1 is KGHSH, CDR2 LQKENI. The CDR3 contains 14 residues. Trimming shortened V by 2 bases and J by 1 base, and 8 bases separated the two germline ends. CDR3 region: CASSPIGGNTEAFF. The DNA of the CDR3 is TGTGCCAGCTCACCAATAGGGGGGAACACTGAAGCTTTCTTT.